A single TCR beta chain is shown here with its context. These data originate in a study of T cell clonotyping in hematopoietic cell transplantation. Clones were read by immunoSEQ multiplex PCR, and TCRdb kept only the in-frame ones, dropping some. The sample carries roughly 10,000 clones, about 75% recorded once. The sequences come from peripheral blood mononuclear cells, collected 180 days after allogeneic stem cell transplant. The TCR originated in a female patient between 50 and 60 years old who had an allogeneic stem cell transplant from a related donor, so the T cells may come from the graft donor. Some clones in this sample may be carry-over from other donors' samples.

The CDR3 spells CASSHRGENYGYTF. The DNA for the CDR3 is TGTGCCAGCAGCCATAGGGGTGAAAACTATGGCTACACCTTC. The gene calls are TRBV11-1 and TRBJ1-2; tentative D call: TRBD1 (5 bases). This CDR3 has 14 residues. V was cut by 5 bases and J by 2 bases, with 12 bases left in between. CDR1 is SGHAT, CDR2 FQDESV, per germline (reference sequence). Supplemented by reference TRBV11-1 and TRBJ1-2, the full variable domain reads EAEVAQSPRYKITEKSQAVAFWCDPISGHATLYWYRQILGQGPELLVQFQDESVVDDSQLPKDRFSAERLKGVDSTLKIQPAELGDSAMYLCASSHRGENYGYTFGSGTRLTVV.